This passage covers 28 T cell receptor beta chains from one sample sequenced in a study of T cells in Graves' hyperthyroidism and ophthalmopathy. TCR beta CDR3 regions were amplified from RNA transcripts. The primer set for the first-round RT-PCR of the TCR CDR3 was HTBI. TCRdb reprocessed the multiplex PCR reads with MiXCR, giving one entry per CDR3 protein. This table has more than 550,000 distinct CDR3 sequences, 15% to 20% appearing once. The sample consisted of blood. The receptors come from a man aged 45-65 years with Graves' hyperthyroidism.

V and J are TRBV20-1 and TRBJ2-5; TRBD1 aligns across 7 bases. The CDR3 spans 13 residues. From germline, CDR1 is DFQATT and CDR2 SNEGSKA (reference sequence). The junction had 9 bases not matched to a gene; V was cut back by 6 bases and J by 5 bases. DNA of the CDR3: TGCAGTGCCCTACAGGGGTGGACGGAGACCCAGTACTTC. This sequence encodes CSALQGWTETQYF.

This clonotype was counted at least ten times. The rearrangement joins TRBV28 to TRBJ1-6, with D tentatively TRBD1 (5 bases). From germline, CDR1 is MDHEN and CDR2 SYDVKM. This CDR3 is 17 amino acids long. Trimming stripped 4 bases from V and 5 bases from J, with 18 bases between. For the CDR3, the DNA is TGTGCCAGCAGTTCCCTCGGTGGGGCGGGCAATAATTCACCCCTCCACTTT. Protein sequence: CASSSLGGAGNNSPLHF.

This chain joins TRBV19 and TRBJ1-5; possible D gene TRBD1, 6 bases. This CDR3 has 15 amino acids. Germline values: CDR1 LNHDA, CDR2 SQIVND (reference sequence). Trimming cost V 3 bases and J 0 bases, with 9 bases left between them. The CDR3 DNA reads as TGTGCCAGTAGTATCTGGACAGATAGCAATCAGCCCCAGCATTTT. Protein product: CASSIWTDSNQPQHF.

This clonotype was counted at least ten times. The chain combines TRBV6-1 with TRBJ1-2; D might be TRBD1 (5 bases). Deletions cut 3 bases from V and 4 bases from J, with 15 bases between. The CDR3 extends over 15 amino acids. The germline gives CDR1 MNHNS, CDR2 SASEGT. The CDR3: CASSDFKGTFYGYTF. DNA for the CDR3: TGTGCCAGCAGTGATTTTAAGGGGACCTTCTATGGCTACACCTTC.

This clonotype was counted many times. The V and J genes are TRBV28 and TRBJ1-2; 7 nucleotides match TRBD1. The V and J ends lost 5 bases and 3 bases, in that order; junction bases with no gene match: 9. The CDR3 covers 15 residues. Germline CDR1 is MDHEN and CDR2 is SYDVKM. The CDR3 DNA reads TGTGCCAGCAGTGCCCGACAGGGAGGGGACTATGGCTACACCTTC. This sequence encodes CASSARQGGDYGYTF.

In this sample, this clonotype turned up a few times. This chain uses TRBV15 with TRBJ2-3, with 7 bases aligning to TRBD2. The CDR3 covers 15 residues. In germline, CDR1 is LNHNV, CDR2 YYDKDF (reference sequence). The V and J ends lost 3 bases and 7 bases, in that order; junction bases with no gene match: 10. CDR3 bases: TGTGCCACCAGCAGGTTTGGACTAGATTTAAATACGCAGTATTTT. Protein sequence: CATSRFGLDLNTQYF.

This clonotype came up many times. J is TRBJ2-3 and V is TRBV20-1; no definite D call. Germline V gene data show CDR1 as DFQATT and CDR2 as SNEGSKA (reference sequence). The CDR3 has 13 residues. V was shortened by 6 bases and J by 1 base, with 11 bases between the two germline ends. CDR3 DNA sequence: TGCAGTGCCGCTCGGTCGGGCACAGATACGCAGTATTTT. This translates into CSAARSGTDTQYF.

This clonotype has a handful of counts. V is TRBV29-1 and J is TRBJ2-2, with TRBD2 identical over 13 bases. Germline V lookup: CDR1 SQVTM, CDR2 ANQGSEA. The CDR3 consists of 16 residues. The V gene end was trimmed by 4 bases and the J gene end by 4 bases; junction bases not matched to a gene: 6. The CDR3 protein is CSVARTSGGITGELFF. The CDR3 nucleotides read TGCAGCGTTGCCCGGACTAGCGGGGGTATCACCGGGGAGCTGTTTTTT.

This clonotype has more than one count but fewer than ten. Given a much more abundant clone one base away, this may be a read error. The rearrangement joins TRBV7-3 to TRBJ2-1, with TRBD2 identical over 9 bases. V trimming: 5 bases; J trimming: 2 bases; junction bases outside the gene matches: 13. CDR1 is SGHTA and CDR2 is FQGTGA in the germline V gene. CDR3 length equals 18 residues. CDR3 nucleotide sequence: TGTGCCAGCAGCCTTGCGGCGGGAGGGCCGGGAACCTACAATGAGCAGTTCTTC. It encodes CASSLAAGGPGTYNEQFF.

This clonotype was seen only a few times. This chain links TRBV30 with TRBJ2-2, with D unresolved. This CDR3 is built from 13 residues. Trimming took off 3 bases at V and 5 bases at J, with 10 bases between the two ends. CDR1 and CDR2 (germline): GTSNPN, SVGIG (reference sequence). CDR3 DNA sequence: TGTGCCTGGAGCCTCGGATGGACCGGGGAGCTGTTTTTT. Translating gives CAWSLGWTGELFF. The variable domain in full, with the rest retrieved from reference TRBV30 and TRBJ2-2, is SQTIHQWPATLVQPVGSPLSLECTVEGTSNPNLYWYRQAAGRGLQLLFYSVGIGQISSEVPQNLSASRPQDRQFILSSKKLLLSDSGFYLCAWSLGWTGELFFGEGSRLTVL.

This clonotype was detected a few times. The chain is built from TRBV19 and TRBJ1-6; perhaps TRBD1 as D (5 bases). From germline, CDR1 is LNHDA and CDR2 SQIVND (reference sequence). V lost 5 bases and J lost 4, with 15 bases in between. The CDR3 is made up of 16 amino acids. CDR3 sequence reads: CASSSDSRGYNSPLHF. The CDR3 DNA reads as TGTGCCAGTAGTTCGGATTCTAGGGGATATAATTCACCCCTCCACTTT.

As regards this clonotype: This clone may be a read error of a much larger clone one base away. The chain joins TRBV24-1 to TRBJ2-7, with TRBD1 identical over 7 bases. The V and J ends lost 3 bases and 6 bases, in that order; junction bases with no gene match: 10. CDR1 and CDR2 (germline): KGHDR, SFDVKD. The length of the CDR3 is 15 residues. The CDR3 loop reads CATSDARQGSREQYF. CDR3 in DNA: TGTGCCACCAGTGATGCCCGACAGGGAAGCCGCGAGCAGTACTTC.

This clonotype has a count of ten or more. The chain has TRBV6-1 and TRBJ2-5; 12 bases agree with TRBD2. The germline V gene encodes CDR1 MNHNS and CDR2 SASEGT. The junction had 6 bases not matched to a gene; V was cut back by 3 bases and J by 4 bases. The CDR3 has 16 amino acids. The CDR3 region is CASSETSGSLLETQYF. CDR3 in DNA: TGTGCCAGCAGTGAGACTAGCGGGAGCCTTTTAGAGACCCAGTACTTC.

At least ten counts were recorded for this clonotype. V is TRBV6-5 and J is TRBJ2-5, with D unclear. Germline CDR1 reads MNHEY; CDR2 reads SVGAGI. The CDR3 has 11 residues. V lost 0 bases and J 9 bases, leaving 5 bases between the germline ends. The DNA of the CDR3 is TGTGCCAGCAGTTACTCAGGTGCCCAGTACTTC. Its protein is CASSYSGAQYF.

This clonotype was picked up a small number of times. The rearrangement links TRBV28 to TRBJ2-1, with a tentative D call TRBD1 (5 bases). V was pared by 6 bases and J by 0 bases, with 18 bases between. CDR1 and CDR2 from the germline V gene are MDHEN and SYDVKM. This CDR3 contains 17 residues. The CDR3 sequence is CASRSIQGSRSYNEQFF. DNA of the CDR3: TGTGCCAGCAGATCGATTCAGGGATCACGCTCCTACAATGAGCAGTTCTTC. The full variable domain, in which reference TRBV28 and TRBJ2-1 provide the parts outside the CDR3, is DVKVTQSSRYLVKRTGEKVFLECVQDMDHENMFWYRQDPGLGLRLIYFSYDVKMKEKGDIPEGYSVSREKKERFSLILESASTNQTSMYLCASRSIQGSRSYNEQFFGPGTRLTVL.

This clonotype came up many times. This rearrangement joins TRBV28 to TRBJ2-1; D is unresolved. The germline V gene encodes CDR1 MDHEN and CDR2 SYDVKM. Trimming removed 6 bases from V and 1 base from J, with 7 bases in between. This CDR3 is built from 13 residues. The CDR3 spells CASSSQSYNEQFF. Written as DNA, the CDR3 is TGTGCCAGCAGCTCCCAATCCTACAATGAGCAGTTCTTC. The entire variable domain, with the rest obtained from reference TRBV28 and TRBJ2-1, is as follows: DVKVTQSSRYLVKRTGEKVFLECVQDMDHENMFWYRQDPGLGLRLIYFSYDVKMKEKGDIPEGYSVSREKKERFSLILESASTNQTSMYLCASSSQSYNEQFFGPGTRLTVL.

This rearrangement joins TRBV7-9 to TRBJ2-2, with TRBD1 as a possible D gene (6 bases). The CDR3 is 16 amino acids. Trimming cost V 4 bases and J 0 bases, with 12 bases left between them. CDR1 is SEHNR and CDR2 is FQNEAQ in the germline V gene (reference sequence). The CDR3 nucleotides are TGTGCCAGCAGCTCGCGACAGGAGGCGAACACCGGGGAGCTGTTTTTT. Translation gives CASSSRQEANTGELFF.

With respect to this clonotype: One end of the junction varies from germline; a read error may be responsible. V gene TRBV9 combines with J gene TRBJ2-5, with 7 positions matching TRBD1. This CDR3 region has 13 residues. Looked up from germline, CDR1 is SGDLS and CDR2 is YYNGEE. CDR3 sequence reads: CASSWTGREAQYF. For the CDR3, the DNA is TGTGCCAGCAGCTGGACAGGTCGAGAGGCCCAGTACTTC.

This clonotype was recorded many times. The CDR3 DNA is TGTGCCAGCAGGGCTAGGCCTCCTAGCACAGATACGCAGTATTTT. It specifies CASRARPPSTDTQYF. The chain has TRBV28 and TRBJ2-3; D not certain. The CDR3 sequence is 15 residues long. Germline-derived CDR1 and CDR2 are MDHEN and SYDVKM. The V and J ends lost 6 bases and 0 bases respectively, with 13 bases between them.

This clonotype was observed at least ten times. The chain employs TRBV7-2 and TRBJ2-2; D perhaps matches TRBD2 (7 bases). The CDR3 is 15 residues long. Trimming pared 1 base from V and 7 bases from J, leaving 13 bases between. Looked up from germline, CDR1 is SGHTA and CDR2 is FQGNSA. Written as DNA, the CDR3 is TGTGCCAGCAGCTTAGGGGGGCGGGAGTTCGGGGAGCTGTTTTTT. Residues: CASSLGGREFGELFF.

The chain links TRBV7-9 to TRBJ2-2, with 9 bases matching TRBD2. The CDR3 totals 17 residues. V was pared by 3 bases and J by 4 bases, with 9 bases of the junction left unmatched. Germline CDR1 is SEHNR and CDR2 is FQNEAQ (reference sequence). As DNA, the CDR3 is TGTGCCAGCAGCTTCTCTAGCGGGATTCTGGGCACCGGGGAGCTGTTTTTT. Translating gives CASSFSSGILGTGELFF.

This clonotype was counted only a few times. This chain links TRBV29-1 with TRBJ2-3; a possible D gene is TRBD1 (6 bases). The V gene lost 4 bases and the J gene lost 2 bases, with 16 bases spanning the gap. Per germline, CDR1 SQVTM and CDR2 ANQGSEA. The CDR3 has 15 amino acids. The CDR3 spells CSVVHQGQTTDTQYF. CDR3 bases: TGCAGCGTTGTCCATCAAGGACAGACCACAGATACGCAGTATTTT.

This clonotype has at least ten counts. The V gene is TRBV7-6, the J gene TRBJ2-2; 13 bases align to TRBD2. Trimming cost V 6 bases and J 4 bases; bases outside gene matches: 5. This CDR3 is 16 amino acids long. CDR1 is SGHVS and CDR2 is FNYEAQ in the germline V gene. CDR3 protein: CASRNTSGRATGELFF. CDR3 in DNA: TGTGCCAGCAGAAATACTAGCGGGAGGGCCACCGGGGAGCTGTTTTTT.

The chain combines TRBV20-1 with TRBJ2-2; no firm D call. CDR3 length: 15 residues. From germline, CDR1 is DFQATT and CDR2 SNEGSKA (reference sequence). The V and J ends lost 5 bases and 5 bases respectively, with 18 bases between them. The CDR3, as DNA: TGCAGTGCTGGTCGAGGCGCAATTCGGACCGGGGAGCTGTTTTTT. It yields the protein CSAGRGAIRTGELFF.

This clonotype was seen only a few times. For the CDR3, the DNA is TGTGCCAGCAGCCAAGCAGGACAGAACAATCAGCCCCAGCATTTT. As protein: CASSQAGQNNQPQHF. The gene calls are TRBV3-1 and TRBJ1-5; D possibly corresponds to TRBD1 (6 bases). V was cut by 1 base and J by 3 bases, with 10 bases left in between. Looked up from germline, CDR1 is LGHDT and CDR2 is YNNKEL (reference sequence). The CDR3 runs 15 residues.

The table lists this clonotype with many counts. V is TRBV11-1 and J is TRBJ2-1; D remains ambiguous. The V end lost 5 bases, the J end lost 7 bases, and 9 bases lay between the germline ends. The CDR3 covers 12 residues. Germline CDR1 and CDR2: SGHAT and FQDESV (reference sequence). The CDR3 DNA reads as TGTGCCAGCAGCCAATCGAGGAATGAGCAGTTCTTC. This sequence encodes CASSQSRNEQFF.

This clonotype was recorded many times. Written as DNA, the CDR3 is TGTGCCATTAATTACAGGGGGCGCCCTATCTATGGCTACACCTTC. Protein product: CAINYRGRPIYGYTF. The chain uses TRBV24-1 and TRBJ1-2; 9 bases fit TRBD1. V lost 11 bases to trimming and J lost 4 bases; unmatched junction nucleotides: 13. Germline V gene lookup returns CDR1 KGHDR and CDR2 SFDVKD. This CDR3 has 15 amino acids.

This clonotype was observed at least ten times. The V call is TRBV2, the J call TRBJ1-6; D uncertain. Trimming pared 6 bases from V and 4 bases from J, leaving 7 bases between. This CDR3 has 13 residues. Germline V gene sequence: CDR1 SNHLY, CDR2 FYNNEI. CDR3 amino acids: CASRGGYNSPLHF. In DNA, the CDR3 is TGTGCCAGCAGGGGCGGATATAATTCACCCCTCCACTTT.